Listed below are T cell receptor beta chains from one sample, sequenced in a study of blood T cell repertoires in COVID-19. The table came from immunoSEQ multiplex PCR; TCRdb's copy has only in-frame clones and leaves some out. The table includes 150,000 or so clones, about 80% detected once. The source material was peripheral blood. The receptors were sampled from an elderly woman with acute or convalescent COVID-19. Both conserved end residues are part of each CDR3. The D gene is left open where the match is weak.

cdr3_length | d_call | v_call | cdr3_aa
16 | . | TRBV7-7 | CASSLTPDMNTGELFF
13 | . | TRBV12-3/TRBV12-4 | CASSFQGSGEAFF
16 | TRBD2 | TRBV7-2 | CASSLEASGGSDTQYF
20 | . | TRBV12-1 | CASSLGLAGGRYPSYNEQFF
13 | . | TRBV5-1 | CASSANINEKLFF
14 | . | TRBV23-1 | CASGPTGLNTEAFF
16 | TRBD2 | TRBV4-1 | CASSQVLLADTGELFF
13 | . | TRBV5-6 | CASSLEQVYGYTF
18 | TRBD2 | TRBV5-1 | CASSGRTSGGRRYNEQFF
13 | . | TRBV30 | CAWSAVERSPLHF
13 | TRBD1 | TRBV5-5 | CASSQWTGEKLFF
15 | TRBD1 | TRBV2 | CASAKGQVSNQPQHF
15 | . | TRBV19 | CASTPSREISYGYTF
13 | . | TRBV14 | CASSQGAFYGYTF
14 | . | TRBV5-1 | CASSLYSMNTEAFF
16 | TRBD1 | TRBV5-3 | CARSFPVDRDTYEQYF
16 | . | TRBV18 | CASSYGGGQYNSPLHF
11 | . | TRBV29-1 | CSVGVAGEAFF
13 | TRBD1 | TRBV20-1 | CSASQGAGEKLFF
16 | . | TRBV4-2 | CASSRQLGQLNTEAFF